Given below is one T cell receptor (beta chain) in context. The sample originates from a study of blood T cell repertoires in COVID-19. The wider study: Samples representing acute and convalescent COVID-19 were sourced from the United States, Italy and Spain. The analysed material was cDNA or gDNA that came from T cells, B-cell-depleted T cells, or PBMCs.

Measured with immunoSEQ multiplex PCR; TCRdb has only the in-frame clones, and not every one. The data show over 200,000 clones, 85% to 90% seen once. Participant ages covered roughly 18 to 90 years across 24 US areas. Cohorts were assigned according to the clinical history that participants reported. The germline V gene has CDR1 SGHRS and CDR2 YFSETQ. V shed 2 bases and J shed 1 base, with 12 bases lying between them. The CDR3 is 15 residues long. This sequence was found in a man in his late teens or twenties who had recovered from COVID-19. The chain joins TRBV5-1 to TRBJ1-1; D is perhaps TRBD1 (6 bases). Input material: PBMCs or T cells enriched from blood (not recorded which). In DNA form, the CDR3 reads TGCGCCAGCAGCTTTGGCGGGGGCGCGAACACTGAAGCTTTCTTT. Protein product: CASSFGGGANTEAFF.